This TCR beta chain was sequenced during a study of radiotherapy plus CTLA-4 blockade in lung cancer. Study-wide results and limits: Researchers report tumor-derived TCR clones expanding in blood after radiotherapy plus ipilimumab.

The CDR3 runs to 13 residues. Germline loops: CDR1 LNHDA, CDR2 SQIVND (reference sequence). Note on this clone: Its specificity is not known. The junction and the germline gene differ at one end; a read error may be behind it.

The assay was immunoSEQ multiplex PCR, and TCRdb's table has in-frame clones only and misses some. Among roughly 60,000 clones listed, less than 85% were seen once. This clonotype originated in a human donor with non-small cell lung cancer who had a complete response to radiotherapy plus ipilimumab. Source: peripheral blood, taken from a patient treated with radiotherapy plus ipilimumab. This chain joins TRBV19 and TRBJ1-3; TRBD1 is a possible D gene (6 bases). The CDR3 region has the DNA TGTGCCAGTAATCAGGGGTCTGGAAGCACCATATATTTT. Protein sequence: CASNQGSGSTIYF.